This T cell receptor beta chain appears in the sequencing data of a study of T cell responses to AZD1222 COVID-19 vaccine. The CDR3 has 13 amino acids. V dropped 4 bases and J dropped 6; count of bases not matched to a gene: 3. Germline lookup yields CDR1 KGHDR and CDR2 SFDVKD. In the case of this clone: What it binds is not known.

General study points: Donors were chiefly white British, with a greater number of females, and clonal diversity was perhaps underestimated. Baseline serostatus was positive in only a handful of AZD1222 recipients.

The data were produced by immunoSEQ multiplex PCR, yet TCRdb's version contains in-frame clones alone and is incomplete. Of 160,000 or so clones listed, 70% to 90% were seen once; the top ten hold 5.5% to 8%. The TCR comes from an adult who had recovered from COVID-19. The source was peripheral blood, collected after recovery from COVID-19. V is TRBV24-1 and J is TRBJ1-1, with 8 positions matching TRBD1. Written as DNA, the CDR3 is TGTGCCACCAGTGAAGGACAGGGCTCTGAAGCTTTCTTT. Its translation: CATSEGQGSEAFF.